These 23 T cell receptor beta chains were sequenced from one sample in a study of cytomegalovirus exposure and HLA in healthy donors. The PCR had 60 Vbeta and 13 Jbeta primers. Sequenced by immunoSEQ multiplex PCR; TCRdb stores in-frame clones only, minus some. This sample's table has under 250,000 clones. Sequenced: PBMCs. Receptor source: a girl aged 2-10 years in good health and CMV-seropositive.

The genes are TRBV5-4 and TRBJ2-5; TRBD1 matches at 9 bases. The ends lost 3 bases at V and 3 bases at J; junction bases unmatched: 3. The CDR3 runs 14 residues. Germline lookup yields CDR1 SGHNT and CDR2 YYREEE (reference sequence). The CDR3 DNA is TGTGCCAGCAGCTCCCGGGACAGGGAAGAGACCCAGTACTTC. Amino acid sequence: CASSSRDREETQYF.

The V call is TRBV7-2, the J call TRBJ2-1; no clear D gene. Germline V gives CDR1 SGHTA, CDR2 FQGNSA. This CDR3 has 16 amino acids. V was trimmed by 2 bases and J by 6 bases, leaving 17 bases between them. CDR3: CASSLFLAEHGNEQFF. CDR3 nucleotides: TGTGCCAGCAGCTTATTCTTGGCGGAACACGGCAATGAGCAGTTCTTC. The full variable domain, completed using reference TRBV7-2 and TRBJ2-1, is GAGVSQSPSNKVTEKGKDVELRCDPISGHTALYWYRQSLGQGLEFLIYFQGNSAPDKSGLPSDRFSAERTGGSVSTLTIQRTQQEDSAVYLCASSLFLAEHGNEQFFGPGTRLTVL.

This rearrangement joins TRBV2 to TRBJ2-5; D is possibly TRBD2 (5 bases). CDR3 size: 13 residues. Germline loops: CDR1 SNHLY, CDR2 FYNNEI. V lost 2 bases and J 11 bases, leaving 15 bases between the germline ends. CDR3 DNA sequence: TGTGCCAGCAGTGAACGGTGGAGAAGGGAGCAGTACTTC. It encodes CASSERWRREQYF.

This sequence joins TRBV27 and TRBJ1-2; 10 nucleotides agree with TRBD1. The CDR3 runs 15 residues. From germline, CDR1 is MNHEY and CDR2 SMNVEV (reference sequence). V was pared by 6 bases and J by 5 bases, with 9 bases of the junction left unmatched. The CDR3 DNA sequence: TGTGCCAGCAGATTGTTGGGACAGGGGAGTTATGGCTACACCTTC. Residues: CASRLLGQGSYGYTF.

The rearrangement joins TRBV27 to TRBJ2-6, with D perhaps matching TRBD1 (5 bases). The ends were cut back, 5 bases at V and 0 bases at J, with 11 bases in the middle. This CDR3 spans 16 amino acids. Per the germline V gene, CDR1 is MNHEY and CDR2 is SMNVEV (reference sequence). The CDR3 bases are TGTGCCAGCAGTCCCCCAGGGTTCTCTGGGGCCAACGTCCTGACTTTC. Amino acid sequence: CASSPPGFSGANVLTF.

The rearrangement links TRBV5-4 to TRBJ2-1; 9 nucleotides agree with TRBD1. CDR1 SGHNT and CDR2 YYREEE come from the germline V gene (reference sequence). V shed 5 bases and J 1 base; nucleotides not matched to a gene: 4. The CDR3 contains 15 residues. The CDR3 bases are TGTGCCAGCAGTTACGGACAGGGGTCCTACAATGAGCAGTTCTTC. Translating gives CASSYGQGSYNEQFF.

The genes are TRBV6-6 and TRBJ1-2, with a tentative D call TRBD1 (6 bases). Germline CDR1 reads MNHNY; CDR2 reads SVGAGI (reference sequence). The CDR3 sequence is 15 residues long. Trimming stripped 4 bases from V and 4 bases from J, with 16 bases between. The CDR3 nucleotides read TGTGCCAGCAGTTCCCCATCAACAGGGCCCTATGGCTACACCTTC. Its protein is CASSSPSTGPYGYTF.

The V and J genes are TRBV28 and TRBJ2-2; 8 bases map to TRBD1. Germline V CDR1 and CDR2: MDHEN, SYDVKM. The V gene end was trimmed by 6 bases and the J gene end by 6 bases; junction bases not matched to a gene: 9. This CDR3 contains 15 residues. Here the CDR3 reads CASRSGTGRAGELFF. The CDR3 DNA sequence: TGTGCCAGCAGGTCCGGGACAGGCCGCGCCGGGGAGCTGTTTTTT. Drawing the rest from reference TRBV28 and TRBJ2-2, the complete variable domain is DVKVTQSSRYLVKRTGEKVFLECVQDMDHENMFWYRQDPGLGLRLIYFSYDVKMKEKGDIPEGYSVSREKKERFSLILESASTNQTSMYLCASRSGTGRAGELFFGEGSRLTVL.

About this clone: The junction does not match germline at one end; this may be a read error. The rearrangement joins TRBV7-7 to TRBJ2-5; D might be TRBD1 (5 bases). From germline, CDR1 is SSHAT and CDR2 FNYEAQ (reference sequence). This CDR3 is built from 15 residues. The CDR3 region is CASSLGLTSGETQYF. The CDR3 DNA reads TGTGCTAGCAGCTTAGGTTTAACTTCAGGGGAGACCCAGTACTTC.

The chain uses TRBV5-4 and TRBJ1-3; D perhaps matches TRBD1 (5 bases). The ends were cut back, 0 bases at V and 4 bases at J, with 8 bases in the middle. The length of the CDR3 is 14 residues. Germline CDR1 SGHNT, CDR2 YYREEE (reference sequence). The CDR3, as DNA: TGTGCCAGCAGCTTGGGGGGCTCCGGAAACACCATATATTTT. It codes for CASSLGGSGNTIYF. Full variable domain (missing parts from reference TRBV5-4 and TRBJ1-3): ETGVTQSPTHLIKTRGQQVTLRCSSQSGHNTVSWYQQALGQGPQFIFQYYREEENGRGNFPPRFSGLQFPNYSSELNVNALELDDSALYLCASSLGGSGNTIYFGEGSWLTVV.

The V gene is TRBV29-1, the J gene TRBJ1-1, with D uncertain. The CDR3 is made up of 12 amino acids. V was trimmed by 3 bases and J by 1 base, leaving 6 bases between them. CDR1 is SQVTM, CDR2 ANQGSEA, per germline. In DNA, the CDR3 is TGCAGCGTTGACAGTACGAACACTGAAGCTTTCTTT. The encoded protein is CSVDSTNTEAFF.

This chain links TRBV2 with TRBJ2-1; TRBD2 is a possible D gene (5 bases). The CDR3 totals 14 residues. Between the trimmed V and J ends, which lost 6 bases and 6 bases, there was a span of 15 bases. Germline values: CDR1 SNHLY, CDR2 FYNNEI. The CDR3 spells CASRVGGLANEQFF. CDR3 DNA: TGTGCCAGCAGGGTTGGTGGGCTAGCCAATGAGCAGTTCTTC.

To note about this clone: Since the CDR3 does not end with the conserved phenylalanine or tryptophan, this likely comes from a read error. No DNA is shown, since the ends of the CDR3 on it are uncertain; the CDR3 is the one TCRdb lists. This rearrangement joins TRBV7-2 to TRBJ1-1. The CDR3 extends over 15 residues, inclusive of both ends. Per the germline V gene, CDR1 is SGHTA and CDR2 is FQGNSA. CDR3 protein: CASSLYVNTREWGFL.

CDR3 coding DNA: TGTGCCAGCAGTTTTACTAGCGGGAGACGTTACGAGCAGTACTTC. This sequence encodes CASSFTSGRRYEQYF. V is TRBV27 and J is TRBJ2-7, with 11 bases matching TRBD2. Trimming cost V 3 bases and J 4 bases; bases outside gene matches: 5. CDR3 length: 15 amino acids. Germline V gives CDR1 MNHEY, CDR2 SMNVEV (reference sequence).

The rearrangement uses TRBV6-1 and TRBJ2-7; TRBD2 agrees at 10 bases. V gave up 1 base and J gave up 1 base; unmatched junction bases: 10. Germline values: CDR1 MNHNS, CDR2 SASEGT. This CDR3 is 18 amino acids long. CDR3 amino acids: CASSEVWLAGAPSYEQYF. The CDR3 nucleotides read TGTGCCAGCAGTGAAGTTTGGCTAGCGGGGGCCCCATCCTACGAGCAGTACTTC.

The chain combines TRBV2 with TRBJ1-1; possible D gene TRBD1, 5 bases. V was clipped by 3 bases and J by 6 bases, with 8 bases between them. CDR3 length: 12 amino acids. In germline, CDR1 is SNHLY, CDR2 FYNNEI. CDR3 residues: CASSDRVPEAFF. The CDR3 nucleotides are TGTGCCAGCAGTGACAGGGTCCCTGAAGCTTTCTTT. The full variable domain, completed using reference TRBV2 and TRBJ1-1, is EPEVTQTPSHQVTQMGQEVILRCVPISNHLYFYWYRQILGQKVEFLVSFYNNEISEKSEIFDDQFSVERPDGSNFTLKIRSTKLEDSAMYFCASSDRVPEAFFGQGTRLTVV.

J is TRBJ1-5 and V is TRBV19; the D is unclear. V gave up 7 bases and J gave up 4 bases, with 8 bases separating them. The germline V gene has CDR1 LNHDA and CDR2 SQIVND (reference sequence). CDR3 length: 12 amino acids. DNA for the CDR3: TGTGCCAGTAATGGGCAAAATCAGCCCCAGCATTTT. Translated: CASNGQNQPQHF.

The chain has TRBV14 and TRBJ2-3; tentative D call: TRBD2 (6 bases). The CDR3 spans 16 residues. Germline V gives CDR1 SGHDN, CDR2 FVKESK. The V and J ends lost 0 bases and 5 bases respectively, with 15 bases between them. The CDR3 nucleotides read TGTGCCAGCAGCCAAGAGGGCTCTTGGGGAGGAGATACGCAGTATTTT. Translating it yields CASSQEGSWGGDTQYF.

V and J are TRBV15 and TRBJ1-5; no reliable D call. The CDR3 totals 17 residues. Germline CDR1 is LNHNV and CDR2 is YYDKDF (reference sequence). V lost 0 bases and J lost 5, with 17 bases in between. DNA of the CDR3: TGTGCCACCAGCAGAGATAGGAGCTCGGGTTTCGATCAGCCCCAGCATTTT. Translated, it gives CATSRDRSSGFDQPQHF.

The chain combines TRBV10-2 with TRBJ2-6, with D unclear. Looked up from germline, CDR1 is WSHSY and CDR2 is SAAADI. CDR3 size: 15 residues. Deletions cut 5 bases from V and 0 bases from J, with 8 bases between. The DNA of the CDR3 is TGCGCCAGCAGTTACCGACACTCTGGGGCCAACGTCCTGACTTTC. The encoded protein is CASSYRHSGANVLTF.

V usage is TRBV5-1 and J usage is TRBJ1-1; D uncertain. Germline V gives CDR1 SGHRS, CDR2 YFSETQ. The CDR3 consists of 14 residues. Trimming removed 0 bases at V and 0 bases at J, with 6 bases between. The CDR3 protein is CASSLEAMNTEAFF. The CDR3 coding sequence is TGCGCCAGCAGCTTGGAAGCTATGAACACTGAAGCTTTCTTT. The full variable domain, its missing parts supplied by reference TRBV5-1 and TRBJ1-1, is KAGVTQTPRYLIKTRGQQVTLSCSPISGHRSVSWYQQTPGQGLQFLFEYFSETQRNKGNFPGRFSGRQFSNSRSEMNVSTLELGDSALYLCASSLEAMNTEAFFGQGTRLTVV.

The chain couples TRBV29-1 to TRBJ2-1; D is perhaps TRBD1 (6 bases). Trimming stripped 2 bases from V and 10 bases from J, with 15 bases between. Germline lookup yields CDR1 SQVTM and CDR2 ANQGSEA. The CDR3 totals 13 residues. CDR3 region: CSVEPQGTHEQFF. In nucleotides, the CDR3 is TGCAGCGTTGAACCCCAGGGGACGCACGAGCAGTTCTTC.

The V and J genes are TRBV28 and TRBJ2-1; perhaps TRBD2 as D (5 bases). V was cut by 7 bases and J by 0 bases, with 16 bases left in between. CDR1 MDHEN and CDR2 SYDVKM come from the germline V gene. The CDR3 covers 16 residues. CDR3 amino acids: CASTGVQQLSYNEQFF. In DNA form, the CDR3 reads TGTGCCAGCACCGGGGTGCAACAGCTCTCCTACAATGAGCAGTTCTTC.